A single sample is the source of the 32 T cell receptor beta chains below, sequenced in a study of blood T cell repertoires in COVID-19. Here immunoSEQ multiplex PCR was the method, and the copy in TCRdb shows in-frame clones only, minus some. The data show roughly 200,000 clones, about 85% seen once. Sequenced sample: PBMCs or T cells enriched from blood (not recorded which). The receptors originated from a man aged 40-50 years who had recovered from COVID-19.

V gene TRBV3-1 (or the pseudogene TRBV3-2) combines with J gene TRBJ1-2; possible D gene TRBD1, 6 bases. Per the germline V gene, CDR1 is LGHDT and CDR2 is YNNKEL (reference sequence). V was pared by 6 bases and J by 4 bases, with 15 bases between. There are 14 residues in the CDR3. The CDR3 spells CASSRTDRAYGYTF. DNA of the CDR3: TGTGCCAGCAGTCGGACAGATCGCGCCTATGGCTACACCTTC.

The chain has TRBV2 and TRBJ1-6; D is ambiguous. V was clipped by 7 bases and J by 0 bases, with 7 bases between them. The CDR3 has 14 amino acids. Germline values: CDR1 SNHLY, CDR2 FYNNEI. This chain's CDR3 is CASTASSYNSPLHF. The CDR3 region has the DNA TGTGCCAGCACAGCGAGCTCCTATAATTCACCCCTCCACTTT.

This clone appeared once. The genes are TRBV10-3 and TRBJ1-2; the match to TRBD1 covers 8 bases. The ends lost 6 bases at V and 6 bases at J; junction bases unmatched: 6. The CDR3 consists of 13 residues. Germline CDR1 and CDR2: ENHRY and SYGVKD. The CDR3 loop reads CAIRTGDPHGYTF. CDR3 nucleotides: TGTGCCATCAGGACAGGGGACCCTCATGGCTACACCTTC.

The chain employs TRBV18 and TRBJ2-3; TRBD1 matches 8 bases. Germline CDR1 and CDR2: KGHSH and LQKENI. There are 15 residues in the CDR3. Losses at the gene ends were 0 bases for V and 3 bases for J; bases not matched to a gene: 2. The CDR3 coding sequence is TGTGCCAGCTCACCACCCCAGGGGGCAACAGATACGCAGTATTTT. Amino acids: CASSPPQGATDTQYF.

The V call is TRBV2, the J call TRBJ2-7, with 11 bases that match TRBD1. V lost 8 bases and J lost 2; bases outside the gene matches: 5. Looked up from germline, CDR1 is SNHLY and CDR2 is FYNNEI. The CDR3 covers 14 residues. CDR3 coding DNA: TGTGCCAGCGCCAAGGGACAGGGGGCCTACGAGCAGTACTTC. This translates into CASAKGQGAYEQYF.

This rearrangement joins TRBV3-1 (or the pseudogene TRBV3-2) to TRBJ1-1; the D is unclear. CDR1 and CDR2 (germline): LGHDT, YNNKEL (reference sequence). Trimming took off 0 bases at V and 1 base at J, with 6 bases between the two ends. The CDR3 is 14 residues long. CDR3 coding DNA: TGTGCCAGCAGCCAAGATGATAGGAACACTGAAGCTTTCTTT. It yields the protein CASSQDDRNTEAFF.

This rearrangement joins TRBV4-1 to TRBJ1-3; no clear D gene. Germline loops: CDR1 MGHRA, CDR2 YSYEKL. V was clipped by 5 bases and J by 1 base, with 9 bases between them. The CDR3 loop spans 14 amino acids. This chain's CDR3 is CASSAALSGNTIYF. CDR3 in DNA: TGCGCCAGCAGCGCTGCGCTGTCTGGAAACACCATATATTTT.

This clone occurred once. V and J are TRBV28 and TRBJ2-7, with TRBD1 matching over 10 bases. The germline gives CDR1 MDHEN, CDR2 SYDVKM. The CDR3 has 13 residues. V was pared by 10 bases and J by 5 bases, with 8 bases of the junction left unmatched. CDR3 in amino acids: CAIKTGTGDEQYF. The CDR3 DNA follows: TGTGCCATCAAAACCGGGACAGGGGACGAGCAGTACTTC.

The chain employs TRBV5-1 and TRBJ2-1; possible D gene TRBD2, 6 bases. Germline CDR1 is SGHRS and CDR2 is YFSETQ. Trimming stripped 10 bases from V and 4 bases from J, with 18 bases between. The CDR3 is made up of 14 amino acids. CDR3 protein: CAGSPGEPYNEQFF. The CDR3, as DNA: TGCGCCGGATCCCCGGGGGAGCCTTACAATGAGCAGTTCTTC.

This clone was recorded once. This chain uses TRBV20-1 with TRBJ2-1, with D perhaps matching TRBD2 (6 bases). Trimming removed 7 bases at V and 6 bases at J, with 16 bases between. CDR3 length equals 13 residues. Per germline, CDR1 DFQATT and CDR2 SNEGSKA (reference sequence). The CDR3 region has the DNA TGCAGTGGTAGTGAGCGCGGGGCCAATGAGCAGTTCTTC. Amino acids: CSGSERGANEQFF.

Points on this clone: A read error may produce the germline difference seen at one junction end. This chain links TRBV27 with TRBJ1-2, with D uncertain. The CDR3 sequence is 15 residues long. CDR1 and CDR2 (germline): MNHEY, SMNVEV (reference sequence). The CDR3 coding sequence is TGTGCCAGCAGTATATCCGGGTCGCCCGTCTATGGCTACACCTTC. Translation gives CASSISGSPVYGYTF.

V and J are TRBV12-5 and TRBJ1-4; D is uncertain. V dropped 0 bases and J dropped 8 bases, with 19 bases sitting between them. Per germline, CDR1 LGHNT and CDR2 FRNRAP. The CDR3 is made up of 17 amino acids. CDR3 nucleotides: TGTGCTAGTGGTTTGGTAGAAAGAGGGCAGTTAAAGGAAAAACTGTTTTTT. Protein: CASGLVERGQLKEKLFF.

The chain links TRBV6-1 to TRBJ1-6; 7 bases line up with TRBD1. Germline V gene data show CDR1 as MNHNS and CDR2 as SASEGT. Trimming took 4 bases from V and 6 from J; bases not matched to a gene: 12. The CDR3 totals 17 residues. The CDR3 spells CASSAPTGTALNSPLHF. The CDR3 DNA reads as TGTGCCAGCAGTGCTCCAACCGGGACAGCACTTAATTCACCCCTCCACTTT.

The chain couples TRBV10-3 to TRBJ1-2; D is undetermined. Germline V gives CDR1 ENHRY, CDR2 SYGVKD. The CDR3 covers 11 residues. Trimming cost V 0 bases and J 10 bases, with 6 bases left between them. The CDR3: CAISESLDYTF. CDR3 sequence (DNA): TGTGCCATCAGTGAGTCCCTAGACTACACCTTC.

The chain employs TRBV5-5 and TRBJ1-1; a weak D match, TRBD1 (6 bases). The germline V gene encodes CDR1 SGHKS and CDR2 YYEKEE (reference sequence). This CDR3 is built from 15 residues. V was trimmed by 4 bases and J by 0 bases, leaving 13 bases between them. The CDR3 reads CASSLGQTLNTEAFF. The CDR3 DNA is TGTGCCAGCAGCCTCGGACAGACCCTGAACACTGAAGCTTTCTTT.

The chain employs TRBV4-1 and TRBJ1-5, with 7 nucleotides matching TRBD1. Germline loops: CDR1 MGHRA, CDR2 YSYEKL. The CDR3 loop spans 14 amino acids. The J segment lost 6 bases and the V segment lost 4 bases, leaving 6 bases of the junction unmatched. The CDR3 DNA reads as TGCGCCAGCAGCCTCGAACAGGGGATTCAGCCCCAGCATTTT. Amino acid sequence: CASSLEQGIQPQHF.

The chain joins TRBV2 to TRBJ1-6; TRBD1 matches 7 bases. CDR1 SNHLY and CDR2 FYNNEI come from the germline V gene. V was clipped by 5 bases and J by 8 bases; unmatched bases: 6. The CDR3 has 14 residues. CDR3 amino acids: CASSRQGTDSPLHF. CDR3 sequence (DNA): TGTGCCAGCAGTCGACAGGGTACCGATTCACCCCTCCACTTT. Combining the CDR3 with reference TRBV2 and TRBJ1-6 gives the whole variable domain EPEVTQTPSHQVTQMGQEVILRCVPISNHLYFYWYRQILGQKVEFLVSFYNNEISEKSEIFDDQFSVERPDGSNFTLKIRSTKLEDSAMYFCASSRQGTDSPLHFGNGTRLTVT.

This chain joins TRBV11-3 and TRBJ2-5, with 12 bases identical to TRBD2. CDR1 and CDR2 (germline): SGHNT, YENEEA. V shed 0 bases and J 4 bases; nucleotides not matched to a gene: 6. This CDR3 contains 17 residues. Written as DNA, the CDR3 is TGTGCCAGCAGCTTAGATTTCAGGACTAGCGGGACAGAGACCCAGTACTTC. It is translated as CASSLDFRTSGTETQYF. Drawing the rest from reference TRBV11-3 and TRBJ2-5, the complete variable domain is EAGVVQSPRYKIIEKKQPVAFWCNPISGHNTLYWYLQNLGQGPELLIRYENEEAVDDSQLPKDRFSAERLKGVDSTLKIQPAELGDSAVYLCASSLDFRTSGTETQYFGPGTRLLVL.

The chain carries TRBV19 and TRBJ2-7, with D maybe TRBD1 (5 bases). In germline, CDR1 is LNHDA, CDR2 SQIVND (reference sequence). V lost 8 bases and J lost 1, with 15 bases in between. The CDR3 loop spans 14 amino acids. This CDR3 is CASRPGQGSYEQYF. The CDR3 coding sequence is TGTGCCAGTCGACCGGGCCAGGGATCCTACGAGCAGTACTTC. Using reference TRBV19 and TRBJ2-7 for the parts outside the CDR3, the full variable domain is DGGITQSPKYLFRKEGQNVTLSCEQNLNHDAMYWYRQDPGQGLRLIYYSQIVNDFQKGDIAEGYSVSREKKESFPLTVTSAQKNPTAFYLCASRPGQGSYEQYFGPGTRLTVT.

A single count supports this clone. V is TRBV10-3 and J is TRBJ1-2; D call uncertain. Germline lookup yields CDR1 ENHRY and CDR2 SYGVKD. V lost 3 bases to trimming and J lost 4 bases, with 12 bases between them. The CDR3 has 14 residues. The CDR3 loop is CAISETAAVYGYTF. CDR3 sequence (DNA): TGTGCCATCAGTGAAACAGCGGCTGTCTATGGCTACACCTTC.

The CDR3 DNA is TGCGCCAGCAGCTTAAACTTACGGGACAGGGGGGTCCCCCTCCACTTT. Protein product: CASSLNLRDRGVPLHF. This chain connects TRBV5-1 to TRBJ1-6, with TRBD1 identical over 11 bases. V was clipped by 2 bases and J by 13 bases; unmatched bases: 11. CDR1 is SGHRS and CDR2 is YFSETQ in the germline V gene. The CDR3 totals 16 residues.

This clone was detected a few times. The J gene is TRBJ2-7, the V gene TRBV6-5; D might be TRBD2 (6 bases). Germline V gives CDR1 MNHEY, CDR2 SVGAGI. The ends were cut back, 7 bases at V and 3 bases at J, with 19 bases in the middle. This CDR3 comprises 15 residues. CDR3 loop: CASTLGGPPSYEQYF. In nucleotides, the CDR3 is TGTGCCAGCACCTTGGGGGGACCGCCGAGCTACGAGCAGTACTTC.

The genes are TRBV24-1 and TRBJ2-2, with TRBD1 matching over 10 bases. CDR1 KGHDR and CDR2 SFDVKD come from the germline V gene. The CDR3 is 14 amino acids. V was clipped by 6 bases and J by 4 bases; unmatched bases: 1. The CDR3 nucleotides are TGTGCCACCAGTCGGACAGGGGGCACCGGGGAGCTGTTTTTT. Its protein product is CATSRTGGTGELFF.

The CDR3 coding sequence is TGTGCCAGCAGCCCTGGCGCGGGAGGGTGGGAGCAGTACTTC. Its translation: CASSPGAGGWEQYF. This chain uses TRBV13 with TRBJ2-7, with 9 bases aligning to TRBD2. From germline, CDR1 is PRHDT and CDR2 FYEKMQ (reference sequence). The CDR3 runs to 14 residues. The V segment lost 5 bases and the J segment 7 bases; nucleotides outside the gene matches: 9.

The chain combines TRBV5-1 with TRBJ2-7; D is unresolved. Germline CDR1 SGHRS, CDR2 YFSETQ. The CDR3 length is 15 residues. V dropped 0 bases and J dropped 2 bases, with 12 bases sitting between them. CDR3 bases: TGCGCCAGCAGCTTGGACAGCACGAGAGCCTACGAGCAGTACTTC. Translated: CASSLDSTRAYEQYF.

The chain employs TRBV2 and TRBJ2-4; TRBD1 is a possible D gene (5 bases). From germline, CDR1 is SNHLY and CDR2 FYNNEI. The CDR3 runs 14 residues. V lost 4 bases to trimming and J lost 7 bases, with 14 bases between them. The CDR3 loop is CASSVEGARNIQYF. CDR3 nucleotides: TGTGCCAGCAGTGTCGAAGGGGCGCGTAACATTCAGTACTTC.

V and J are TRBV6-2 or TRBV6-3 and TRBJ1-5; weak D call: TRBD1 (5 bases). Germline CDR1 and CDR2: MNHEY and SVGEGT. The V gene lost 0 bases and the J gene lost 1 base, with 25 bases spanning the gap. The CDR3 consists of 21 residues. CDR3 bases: TGTGCCAGCAGTTACTCGATCGTTCGGACACTTACATTCGGCAGCAATCAGCCCCAGCATTTT. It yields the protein CASSYSIVRTLTFGSNQPQHF.

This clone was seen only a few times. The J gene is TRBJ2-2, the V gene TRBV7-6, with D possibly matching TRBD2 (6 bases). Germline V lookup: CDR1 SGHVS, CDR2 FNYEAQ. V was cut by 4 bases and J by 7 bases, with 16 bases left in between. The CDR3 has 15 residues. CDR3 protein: CASSSFRRGGGELFF. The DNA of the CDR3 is TGTGCCAGCAGCTCCTTTAGGAGGGGTGGCGGGGAGCTGTTTTTT. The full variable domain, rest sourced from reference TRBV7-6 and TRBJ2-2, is GAGVSQSPRYKVTKRGQDVALRCDPISGHVSLYWYRQALGQGPEFLTYFNYEAQQDKSGLPNDRFSAERPEGSISTLTIQRTEQRDSAMYRCASSSFRRGGGELFFGEGSRLTVL.

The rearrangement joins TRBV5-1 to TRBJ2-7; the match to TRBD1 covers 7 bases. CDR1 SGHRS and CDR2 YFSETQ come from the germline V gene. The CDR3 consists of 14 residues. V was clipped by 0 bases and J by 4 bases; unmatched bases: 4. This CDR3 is CASSLERGPYEQYF. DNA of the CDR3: TGCGCCAGCAGCTTGGAAAGGGGGCCTTACGAGCAGTACTTC.

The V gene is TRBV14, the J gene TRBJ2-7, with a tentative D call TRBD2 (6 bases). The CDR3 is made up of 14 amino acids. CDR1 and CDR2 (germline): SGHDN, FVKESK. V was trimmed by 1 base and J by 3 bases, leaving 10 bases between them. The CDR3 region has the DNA TGTGCCAGCAGCCAAGTGGGCGGGAACTACGAGCAGTACTTC. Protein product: CASSQVGGNYEQYF.

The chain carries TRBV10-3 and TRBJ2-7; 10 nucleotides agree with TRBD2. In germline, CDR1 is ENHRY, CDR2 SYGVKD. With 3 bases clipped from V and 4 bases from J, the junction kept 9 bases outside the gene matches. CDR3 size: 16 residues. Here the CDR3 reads CAISETTSGTKYEQYF. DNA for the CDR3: TGTGCCATCAGTGAAACTACTAGCGGGACCAAGTACGAGCAGTACTTC.

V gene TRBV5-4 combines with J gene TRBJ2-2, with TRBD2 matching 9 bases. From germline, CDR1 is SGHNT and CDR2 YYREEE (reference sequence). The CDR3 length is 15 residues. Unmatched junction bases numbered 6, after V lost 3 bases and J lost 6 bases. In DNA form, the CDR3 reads TGTGCCAGCAGCTCCGGGACTAGCCTCTCCGGGGAGCTGTTTTTT. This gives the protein CASSSGTSLSGELFF. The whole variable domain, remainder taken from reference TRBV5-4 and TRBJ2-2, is ETGVTQSPTHLIKTRGQQVTLRCSSQSGHNTVSWYQQALGQGPQFIFQYYREEENGRGNFPPRFSGLQFPNYSSELNVNALELDDSALYLCASSSGTSLSGELFFGEGSRLTVL.